This entry concerns a single T cell receptor (beta chain). The data stem from a study of T-cell reconstitution after alpha-beta-depleted transplantation in children. Germline loops: CDR1 MNHNS, CDR2 SASEGT. V was pared by 5 bases and J by 2 bases, with 2 bases of the junction left unmatched. This CDR3 is built from 16 residues. Unique molecular identifiers were used to barcode this TCRbeta library. TCRdb re-analysed the PCR reads in MiXCR, keeping a single row per CDR3 protein. The sample includes a few hundred thousand distinct CDR3 sequences, approximately 20% of them seen just once. The chain combines TRBV6-1 with TRBJ2-5, with 16 bases identical to TRBD2. This TCR derives from a human donor who donated a stem cell graft to a child with acute lymphoblastic leukemia. The sample here was PBMCs from the stem cell graft donor, taken from the stem cell graft. CDR3 residues: CASSKGLAGGQETQYF. The CDR3 DNA reads as TGTGCCAGCAGTAAGGGACTAGCGGGAGGGCAAGAGACCCAGTACTTC.